This T cell receptor (beta chain) was retrieved from a study of T cell repertoires in ileal Crohn's disease. Overall study context: M6 samples are neoterminal ileum biopsies from postoperative colonoscopy. Study-wide results and caveats: Postoperative endoscopy occurred within one year, median about 7.5 months. All patients with clonality above 26.8% had endoscopic recurrence.

The time point: neoterminal ileum biopsy at postoperative endoscopy, about 6 months after surgery. Included were adult ileal or ileocolonic Crohn's patients indicated for ileocolonic resection. By its share, this clone is medium-sized. Its antigen is currently unknown. CDR3 length: 11 residues. Germline loops: CDR1 ENHRY, CDR2 SYGVKD. Trimming at V came to 9 bases and at J to 10 bases, leaving 6 bases not matched to a gene. Assay used: immunoSEQ multiplex PCR; TCRdb lists only in-frame clones, some missing. The repertoire holds about 13,000 clones, with approximately 78% as singletons. Sequences were obtained from ileal tissue. The V call is TRBV10-3, the J call TRBJ2-1; 7 nucleotides agree with TRBD2. This receptor was obtained from an adult with Crohn's disease. As DNA, the CDR3 is TGTGCCATGGGAGGGTCCGTGGAGCAGTTCTTC. Protein product: CAMGGSVEQFF.